This T cell receptor (beta chain) was observed in a study of cytomegalovirus exposure and HLA in healthy donors. Study conclusions and caveats: Sequencing depth roughly uniform across donors was assumed in presence/absence analyses.

With 60 Vbeta and 13 Jbeta primers, the PCR was carried out. Measured with immunoSEQ multiplex PCR; TCRdb has only the in-frame clones, and not every one. The data hold under 200,000 clones, with around 80% observed a single time. The CDR3 runs to 19 residues. V gave up 3 bases and J gave up 5 bases; unmatched junction bases: 14. The V gene's germline CDR1 is SGHDT and CDR2 YYEEEE. For this clone: Its matching antigen is unknown.

The chain employs TRBV5-6 and TRBJ1-4; 12 bases agree with TRBD1. This TCR derives from a woman in her thirties or forties in good health and CMV-seronegative. What was sequenced was PBMCs. The CDR3 DNA is TGTGCCAGCAGCTCTCCGATCCGGGACAGGGGGCTATCAAATGAAAAACTGTTTTTT. It is translated as CASSSPIRDRGLSNEKLFF.